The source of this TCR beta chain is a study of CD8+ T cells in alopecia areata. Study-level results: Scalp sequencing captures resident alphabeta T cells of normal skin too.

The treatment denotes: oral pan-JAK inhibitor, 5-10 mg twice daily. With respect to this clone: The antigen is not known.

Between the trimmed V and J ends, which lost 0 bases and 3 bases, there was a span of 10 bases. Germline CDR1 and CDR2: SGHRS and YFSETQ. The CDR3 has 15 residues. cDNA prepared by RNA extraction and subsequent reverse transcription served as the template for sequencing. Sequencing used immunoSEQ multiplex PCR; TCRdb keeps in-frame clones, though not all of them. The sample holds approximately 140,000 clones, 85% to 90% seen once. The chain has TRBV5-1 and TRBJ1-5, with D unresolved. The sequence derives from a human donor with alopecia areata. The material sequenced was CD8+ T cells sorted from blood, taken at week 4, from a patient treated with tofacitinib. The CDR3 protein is CASSLAGRLNQPQHF. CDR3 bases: TGCGCCAGCAGCTTGGCCGGGCGGCTCAATCAGCCCCAGCATTTT. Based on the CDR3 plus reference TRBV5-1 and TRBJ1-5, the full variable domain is KAGVTQTPRYLIKTRGQQVTLSCSPISGHRSVSWYQQTPGQGLQFLFEYFSETQRNKGNFPGRFSGRQFSNSRSEMNVSTLELGDSALYLCASSLAGRLNQPQHFGDGTRLSIL.